The entry below describes one T cell receptor beta chain. The TCR beta CDR3 regions underwent amplification using RNA transcripts as the source. The study used the HTBI primer set for a first-round RT-PCR of the TCR CDR3. MiXCR, run by TCRdb on the multiplex PCR reads, gives a single entry per CDR3 protein. The sample includes about 720,000 distinct CDR3 sequences, under 20% seen only once; the top ten take 15% to 20%. These data belong to a study of T cells in Graves' hyperthyroidism and ophthalmopathy. The sequencing sample was made of blood. The receptor was derived from a woman aged 45-60 years with Graves' hyperthyroidism that later progressed to Graves' ophthalmopathy.

CDR3 nucleotides: TGTGCCGGGGGGAATAGCAATCAGCCCCAGCATTTT. This translates into CAGGNSNQPQHF. The chain recombines TRBV10-3 with TRBJ1-5, with D perhaps matching TRBD1 (5 bases). This CDR3 is 12 amino acids long. The germline gives CDR1 ENHRY, CDR2 SYGVKD. The germline V and J ends were trimmed by 11 bases and 0 bases, with 8 bases remaining between them.